This T cell receptor beta chain was captured in a study of cytomegalovirus exposure and HLA in healthy donors. A multiplex PCR was run with 60 Vbeta primers and 13 Jbeta primers. Repertoires were generated with immunoSEQ multiplex PCR, while TCRdb's copy carries only in-frame clones and drops some. The sample lists roughly 190,000 clones, 60% to 85% occurring once. The ends were cut back, 5 bases at V and 6 bases at J, with 11 bases in the middle. The CDR3 runs to 13 residues. CDR1 is WNHNN and CDR2 is SYGVQD in the germline V gene (reference sequence). The source material was PBMCs. V gene TRBV10-1 combines with J gene TRBJ1-5; tentative D call: TRBD1 (6 bases). The TCR was taken from a woman between 18 and 29 years old in good health and CMV-seronegative. The CDR3 coding sequence is TGCGCCAGCAGTCCAGGGGTGGGTCAGCCCCAGCATTTT. This sequence encodes CASSPGVGQPQHF.